This T cell receptor (beta chain) was profiled in a study of T cells after yellow fever vaccination. Study context: Cell sorting separated EM, EMRA, CM and Tscm memory subsets by CD3, CD45RA, CCR7 and CD95. Preparation used SMART-Seq v4 Ultra Low Input for the low-cell-number fractions. Findings of the study overall: Few clonotypes appeared in both CD4 and CD8 compartments.

From germline, CDR1 is DFQATT and CDR2 SNEGSKA (reference sequence). The CDR3 covers 15 residues. V was clipped by 0 bases and J by 1 base, with 12 bases between them. Via MiXCR, TCRdb re-called the 5' RACE reads, giving one row per CDR3 protein. The sample lists 46,000 or so distinct CDR3 sequences, 5.5% to 8% occurring once. This clonotype was obtained from a young man who received the YFV17D yellow fever vaccine. The source material was PBMCs, either bulk or a sorted T-cell subset (CD4+, CD8+, memory, or dextramer-sorted; not recorded which), sampled 45 days after the yellow fever booster vaccination. This chain connects TRBV20-1 to TRBJ2-5; D not resolved. In DNA form, the CDR3 reads TGCAGTGCTAGAGATTGGGAAACGGTCCAAGAGACCCAGTACTTC. Protein product: CSARDWETVQETQYF.